Below are 2 T cell receptor beta chains sequenced from a single sample in a study of T-cell reconstitution after alpha-beta-depleted transplantation in children. The authors prepared the TCRbeta library with unique molecular identifiers. TCRdb re-analysed the PCR reads in MiXCR, keeping a single row per CDR3 protein. The repertoire holds under 250,000 distinct CDR3 sequences, with roughly a quarter as singletons. This material consisted of PBMCs, mostly from graft donor cells, taken 360 days after TCRalphabeta/CD19-depleted stem cell transplant. Receptor source: a female patient aged 2-15 years who had a stem cell transplant for congenital amegakaryocytic thrombocytopenia, so the T cells may come from the graft donor.

In this sample, this clonotype turned up a few times. V and J are TRBV10-3 and TRBJ2-7, with a weak D call TRBD1 (6 bases). Trimming removed 11 bases at V and 4 bases at J, with 12 bases between. CDR1 ENHRY and CDR2 SYGVKD come from the germline V gene. The length of the CDR3 is 11 residues. The CDR3 DNA is TGTGCCGCCCAACAGGGTTACGAGCAGTACTTC. It yields the protein CAAQQGYEQYF.

The chain couples TRBV27 to TRBJ2-7; D may be TRBD1 (6 bases). Germline CDR1 MNHEY, CDR2 SMNVEV (reference sequence). The CDR3 extends over 15 amino acids. V lost 1 base and J 2 bases, leaving 12 bases between the germline ends. This CDR3 reads CASSLLTGNPYEQYF. CDR3 nucleotides: TGTGCCAGCAGTTTATTGACAGGTAACCCCTACGAGCAGTACTTC.